This T cell receptor beta chain is from a study of T cells in Graves' hyperthyroidism and ophthalmopathy. Whole-study findings and limits: Separation of ophthalmopathy from stable hyperthyroidism was achieved by a 13 V-J model. It was a median approximately 6.9 months before onset that the model predicted ophthalmopathy. Expanded thyroid clonotypes (above 0.001) were mostly also found in blood.

The CDR3 is 16 residues long. Looked up from germline, CDR1 is ENHRY and CDR2 is SYGVKD. Exclusion of a patient resulted from uncontrolled infection, other autoimmune disease, pregnancy or lactation. This clonotype came up many times. No antigen is known for it. A junction end diverges from the germline sequence, so it may reflect a read error. RNA transcripts gave rise to amplified TCR beta CDR3 regions. First-round RT-PCR with HTBI primers amplified the TCR CDR3 region. A single record per CDR3 protein comes from TCRdb applying MiXCR to the multiplex PCR reads. The sample records approximately 400,000 distinct CDR3 sequences, 15% to 17% being singletons.

Material: blood. The receptor was isolated from a woman aged 18-30 years with Graves' hyperthyroidism. The V gene is TRBV10-3, the J gene TRBJ1-1, with a tentative D call TRBD1 (6 bases). Written as DNA, the CDR3 is TGTGCCCTCAGGAGGTTCGCAGGGGACCAGAACACTGAAGCTTTCTTT. Amino acid sequence: CALRRFAGDQNTEAFF.